This entry is about one T cell receptor (beta chain). Repertoires were generated with immunoSEQ multiplex PCR, while TCRdb's copy carries only in-frame clones and drops some. The sample holds hundreds of thousands of clones, 65% to 85% seen once. CDR1 and CDR2 (germline): DFQATT, SNEGSKA (reference sequence). This CDR3 spans 11 amino acids. The V gene lost 6 bases and the J gene lost 8 bases, with 8 bases spanning the gap. This sample is part of a study of blood T cell repertoires in COVID-19. The overall study: In each case, the material was cDNA or gDNA derived from T cells, B-cell-depleted T cells, or PBMCs.

The specimen was peripheral blood. This TCR came from a woman in her thirties or forties with active or convalescent COVID-19. The chain employs TRBV20-1 and TRBJ1-6; D unresolved. This CDR3 reads CSARPDSPLHF. As DNA, the CDR3 is TGCAGTGCAAGACCGGATTCACCCCTCCACTTT.